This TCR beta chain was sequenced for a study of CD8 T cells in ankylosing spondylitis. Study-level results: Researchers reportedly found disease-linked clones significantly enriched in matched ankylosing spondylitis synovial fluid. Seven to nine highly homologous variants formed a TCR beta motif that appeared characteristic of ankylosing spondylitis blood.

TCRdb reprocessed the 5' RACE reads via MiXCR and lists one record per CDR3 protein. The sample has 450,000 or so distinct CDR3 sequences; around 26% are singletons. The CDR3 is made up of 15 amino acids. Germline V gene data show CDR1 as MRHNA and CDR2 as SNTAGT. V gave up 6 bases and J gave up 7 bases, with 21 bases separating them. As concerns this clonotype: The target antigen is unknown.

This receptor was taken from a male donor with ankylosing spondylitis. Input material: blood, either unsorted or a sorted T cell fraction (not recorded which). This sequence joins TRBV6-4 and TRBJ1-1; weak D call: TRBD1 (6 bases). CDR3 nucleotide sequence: TGTGCCAGCAGGCGGGATGGGGGGGGGCCCGGTGAAGCTTTCTTT. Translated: CASRRDGGGPGEAFF.